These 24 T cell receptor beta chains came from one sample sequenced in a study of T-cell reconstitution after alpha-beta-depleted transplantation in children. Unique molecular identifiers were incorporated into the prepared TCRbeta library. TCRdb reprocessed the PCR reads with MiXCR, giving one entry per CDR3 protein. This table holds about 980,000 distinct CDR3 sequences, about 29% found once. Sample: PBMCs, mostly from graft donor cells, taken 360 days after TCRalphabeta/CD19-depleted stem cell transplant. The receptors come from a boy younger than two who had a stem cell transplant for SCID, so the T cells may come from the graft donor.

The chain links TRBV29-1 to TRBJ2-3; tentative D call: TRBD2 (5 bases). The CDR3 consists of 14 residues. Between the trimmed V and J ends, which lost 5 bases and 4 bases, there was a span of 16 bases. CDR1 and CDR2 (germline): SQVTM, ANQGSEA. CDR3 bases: TGCAGCGTTTGGTACCCGAGGGCAGCAGATACGCAGTATTTT. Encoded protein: CSVWYPRAADTQYF.

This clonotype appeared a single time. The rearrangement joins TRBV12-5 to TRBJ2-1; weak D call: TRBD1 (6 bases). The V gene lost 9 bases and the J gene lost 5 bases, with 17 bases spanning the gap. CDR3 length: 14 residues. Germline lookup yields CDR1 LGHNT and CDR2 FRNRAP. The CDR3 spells CASGTGTTDNEQFF. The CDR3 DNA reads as TGTGCTAGCGGAACCGGGACAACGGACAATGAGCAGTTCTTC.

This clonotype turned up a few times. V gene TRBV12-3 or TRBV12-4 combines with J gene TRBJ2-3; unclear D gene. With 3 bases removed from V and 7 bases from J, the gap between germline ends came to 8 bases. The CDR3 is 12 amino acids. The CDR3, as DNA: TGTGCCAGCAGTTTGCCCCCAAATACGCAGTATTTT. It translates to CASSLPPNTQYF.

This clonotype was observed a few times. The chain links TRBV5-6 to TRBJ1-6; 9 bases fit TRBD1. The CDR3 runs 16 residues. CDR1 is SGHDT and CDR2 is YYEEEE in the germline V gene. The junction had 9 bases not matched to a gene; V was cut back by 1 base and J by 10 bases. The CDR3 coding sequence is TGTGCCAGCAGCTTGCAACCGGGGACAGGGATCTCACCCCTCCACTTT. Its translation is CASSLQPGTGISPLHF.

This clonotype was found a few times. CDR3 DNA sequence: TGTGCCAGCTCACCGTACATACTAGCGAACAACAATGAGCAGTTCTTC. Its translation is CASSPYILANNNEQFF. This chain connects TRBV18 to TRBJ2-1, with 7 nucleotides matching TRBD2. The CDR3 has 16 residues. J lost 5 bases, V lost 3 bases, and 10 bases had no gene match. CDR1 KGHSH and CDR2 LQKENI come from the germline V gene. Based on the CDR3 plus reference TRBV18 and TRBJ2-1, the full variable domain is NAGVMQNPRHLVRRRGQEARLRCSPMKGHSHVYWYRQLPEEGLKFMVYLQKENIIDESGMPKERFSAEFPKEGPSILRIQQVVRGDSAAYFCASSPYILANNNEQFFGPGTRLTVL.

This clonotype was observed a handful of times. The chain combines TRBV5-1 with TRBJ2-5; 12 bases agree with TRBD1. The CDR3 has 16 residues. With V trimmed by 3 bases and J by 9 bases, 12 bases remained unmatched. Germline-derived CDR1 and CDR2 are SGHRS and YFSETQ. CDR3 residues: CASSSPGTGGVRAQYF. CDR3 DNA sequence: TGCGCCAGCAGCTCGCCCGGGACAGGGGGCGTTCGGGCCCAGTACTTC.

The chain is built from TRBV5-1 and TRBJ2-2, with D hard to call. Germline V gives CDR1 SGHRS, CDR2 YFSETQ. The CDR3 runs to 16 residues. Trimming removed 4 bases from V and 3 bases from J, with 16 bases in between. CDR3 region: CASSRWTNGDTGELFF. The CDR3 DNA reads TGCGCCAGCAGCCGCTGGACGAACGGAGACACCGGGGAGCTGTTTTTT.

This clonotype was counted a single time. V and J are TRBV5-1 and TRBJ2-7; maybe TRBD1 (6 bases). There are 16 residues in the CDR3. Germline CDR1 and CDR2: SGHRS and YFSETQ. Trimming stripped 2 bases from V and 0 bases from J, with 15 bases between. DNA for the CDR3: TGCGCCAGCAGCTTACTGACAGGTGCCACCTCCTACGAGCAGTACTTC. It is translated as CASSLLTGATSYEQYF.

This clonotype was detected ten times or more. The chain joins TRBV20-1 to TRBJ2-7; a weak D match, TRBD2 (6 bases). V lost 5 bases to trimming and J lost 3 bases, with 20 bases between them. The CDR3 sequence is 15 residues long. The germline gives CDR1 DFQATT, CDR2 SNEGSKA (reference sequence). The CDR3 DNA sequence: TGCAGTGCTCCGGGAAAGCGGGTGCTTAACTACGAGCAGTACTTC. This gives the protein CSAPGKRVLNYEQYF.

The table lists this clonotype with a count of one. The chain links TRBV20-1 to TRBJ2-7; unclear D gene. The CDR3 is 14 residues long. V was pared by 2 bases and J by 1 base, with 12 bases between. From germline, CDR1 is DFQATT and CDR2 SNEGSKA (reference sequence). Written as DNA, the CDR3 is TGCAGTGCTAGACCGATAGAGCAGTCCTACGAGCAGTACTTC. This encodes CSARPIEQSYEQYF.

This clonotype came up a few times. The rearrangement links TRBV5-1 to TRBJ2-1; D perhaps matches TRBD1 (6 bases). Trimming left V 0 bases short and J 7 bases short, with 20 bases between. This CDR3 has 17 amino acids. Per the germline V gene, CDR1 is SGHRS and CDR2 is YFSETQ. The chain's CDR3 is CASSLDGTGSVRNEQFF. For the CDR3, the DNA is TGCGCCAGCAGCTTGGACGGTACAGGGAGCGTTCGTAATGAGCAGTTCTTC.

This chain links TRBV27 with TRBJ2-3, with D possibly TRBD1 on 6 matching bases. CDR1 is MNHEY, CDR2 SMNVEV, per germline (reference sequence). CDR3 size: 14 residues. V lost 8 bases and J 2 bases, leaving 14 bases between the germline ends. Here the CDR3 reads CASGYRVTTDTQYF. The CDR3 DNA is TGTGCCAGCGGGTACAGGGTAACCACAGATACGCAGTATTTT.

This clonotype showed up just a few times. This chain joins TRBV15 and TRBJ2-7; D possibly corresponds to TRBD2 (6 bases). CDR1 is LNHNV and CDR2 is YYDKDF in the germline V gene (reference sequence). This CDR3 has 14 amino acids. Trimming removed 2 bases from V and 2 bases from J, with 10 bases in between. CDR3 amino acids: CATSRLGGPYEQYF. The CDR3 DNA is TGTGCCACCAGCAGACTCGGGGGACCCTACGAGCAGTACTTC.

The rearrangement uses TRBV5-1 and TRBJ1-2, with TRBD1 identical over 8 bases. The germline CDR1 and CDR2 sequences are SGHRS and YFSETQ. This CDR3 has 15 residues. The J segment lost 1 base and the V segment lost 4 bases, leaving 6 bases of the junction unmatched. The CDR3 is CASSTGTGLNYGYTF. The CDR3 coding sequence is TGCGCCAGCAGCACCGGGACAGGCCTTAACTATGGCTACACCTTC.

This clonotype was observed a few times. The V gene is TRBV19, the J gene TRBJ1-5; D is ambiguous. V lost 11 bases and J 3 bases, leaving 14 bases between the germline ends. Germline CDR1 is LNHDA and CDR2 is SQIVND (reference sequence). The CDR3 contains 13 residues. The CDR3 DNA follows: TGTGCCTCGTCCGTAGTACCCAATCAGCCCCAGCATTTT. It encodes CASSVVPNQPQHF.

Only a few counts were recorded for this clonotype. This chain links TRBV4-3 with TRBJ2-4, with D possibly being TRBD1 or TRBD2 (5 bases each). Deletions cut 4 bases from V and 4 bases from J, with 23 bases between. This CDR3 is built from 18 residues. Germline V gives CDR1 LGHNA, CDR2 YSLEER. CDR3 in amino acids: CASSPFWDGPIPKNIQYF. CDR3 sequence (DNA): TGCGCCAGCAGCCCGTTTTGGGACGGCCCTATACCGAAAAACATTCAGTACTTC.

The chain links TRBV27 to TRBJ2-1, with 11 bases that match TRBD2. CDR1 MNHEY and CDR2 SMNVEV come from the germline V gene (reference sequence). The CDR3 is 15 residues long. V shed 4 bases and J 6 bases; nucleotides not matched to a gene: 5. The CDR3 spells CASSSFSGGANEQFF. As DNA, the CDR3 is TGTGCCAGCAGTTCCTTTAGCGGGGGGGCCAATGAGCAGTTCTTC.

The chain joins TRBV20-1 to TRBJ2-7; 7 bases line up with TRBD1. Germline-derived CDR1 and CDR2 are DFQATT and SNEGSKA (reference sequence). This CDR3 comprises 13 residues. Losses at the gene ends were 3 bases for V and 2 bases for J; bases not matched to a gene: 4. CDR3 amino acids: CSARDDRAYEQYF. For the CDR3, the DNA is TGCAGTGCTAGGGATGACAGGGCCTACGAGCAGTACTTC.

CDR3 amino acids: CATGLAGGPYEQYF. DNA of the CDR3: TGTGCCACCGGTCTGGCTGGCGGTCCCTACGAGCAGTACTTC. This chain uses TRBV6-1 with TRBJ2-7; D uncertain. The germline V gene encodes CDR1 MNHNS and CDR2 SASEGT. Trimming shortened V by 10 bases and J by 2 bases, and 18 bases separated the two germline ends. This CDR3 has 14 amino acids.

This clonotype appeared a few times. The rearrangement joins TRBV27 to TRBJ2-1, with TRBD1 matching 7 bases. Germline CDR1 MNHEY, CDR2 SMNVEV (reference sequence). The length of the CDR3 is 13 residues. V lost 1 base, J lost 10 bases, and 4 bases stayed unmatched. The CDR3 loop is CASSLWPGQEQFF. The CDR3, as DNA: TGTGCCAGCAGTTTATGGCCGGGACAGGAGCAGTTCTTC.

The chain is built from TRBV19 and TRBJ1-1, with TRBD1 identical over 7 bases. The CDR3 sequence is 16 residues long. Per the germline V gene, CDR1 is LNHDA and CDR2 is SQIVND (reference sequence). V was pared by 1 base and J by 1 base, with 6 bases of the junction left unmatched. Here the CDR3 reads CASSIGQGDPNTEAFF. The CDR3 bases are TGTGCCAGTAGTATAGGACAGGGCGACCCGAACACTGAAGCTTTCTTT.

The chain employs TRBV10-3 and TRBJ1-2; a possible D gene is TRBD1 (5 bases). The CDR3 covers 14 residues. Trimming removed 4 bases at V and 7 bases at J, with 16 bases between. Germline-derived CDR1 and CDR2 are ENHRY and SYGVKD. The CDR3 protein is CAISGGAGSIGYTF. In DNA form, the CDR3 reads TGTGCCATCAGTGGGGGCGCGGGTTCGATTGGCTACACCTTC.

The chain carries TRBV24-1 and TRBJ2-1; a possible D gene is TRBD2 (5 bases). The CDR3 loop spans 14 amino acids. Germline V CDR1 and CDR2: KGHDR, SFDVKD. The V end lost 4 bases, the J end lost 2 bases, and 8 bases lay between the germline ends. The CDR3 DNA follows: TGTGCCACCAGTGACGAGGGCCCCTACAATGAGCAGTTCTTC. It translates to CATSDEGPYNEQFF.

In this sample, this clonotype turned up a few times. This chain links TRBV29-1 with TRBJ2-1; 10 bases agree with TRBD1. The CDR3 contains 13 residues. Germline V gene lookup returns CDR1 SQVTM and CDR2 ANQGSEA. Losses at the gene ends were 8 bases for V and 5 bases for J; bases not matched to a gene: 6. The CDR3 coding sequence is TGCAGCCCTTGGACAGGGGGAAACAATGAGCAGTTCTTC. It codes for CSPWTGGNNEQFF.